The TCR beta chain under discussion was sequenced for a study of graft-versus-host responses after intestinal transplantation. For the study at large: Every one of the recipients received anti-thymocyte globulin induction and afterwards took tacrolimus and steroids for 3 to 4 years.

CDR3 size: 19 residues. The culture paired roughly 200,000 irradiated violet-dye-labeled stimulators with roughly 200,000 CFSE-labeled responders. Produced via immunoSEQ multiplex PCR; TCRdb's table is partial and in-frame only. Here the sample spans tens of thousands of clones, about a third being singletons. Sequencing used alloreactive CD8+ T cells from a mixed lymphocyte reaction culture, obtained before intestinal transplant. Regarding subset: CFSE-low proliferating T cells sorted from roughly six-day pre-transplant mixed lymphocyte reaction (GvH or HvG direction). The J gene is TRBJ2-3, the V gene TRBV1; the table names TRBD2, a call not compared with the DNA. TRBV1 is a recognized pseudogene. The receptor was derived from a human patient who received an intestinal transplant. The CDR3 sequence: CTSSQVALAGGFSTDTQYF. The CDR3 bases are TGCACCAGCAGCCAAGTTGCGCTAGCGGGGGGTTTTAGCACAGATACGCAGTATTTT.